A selection of T cell receptor beta chains follows, all from one sample in a study of CD8 T cells in Susac syndrome. TCRdb re-called the immunoSEQ multiplex PCR reads through MiXCR, storing one row per CDR3 protein. The sample records roughly 120,000 distinct CDR3 sequences, around 95% being singletons. Sequenced input: CD4+ T cells from PBMCs. The receptors stem from a human donor in good health. The CDR3 runs from the conserved cysteine through the conserved F or W. The D gene is left open where the match is weak. Size is omitted from some rows. Given values are once, few, many or a class for expanded clones.

V: TRBV7-2; size: -; D: -; J: TRBJ1-4; DNA: TGTGCCAGCAGCTTTAGAGGAACTAATGAAAAACTGTTTTTT; CDR3: CASSFRGTNEKLFF
V: TRBV5-1; size: -; D: -; J: TRBJ1-1; DNA: TGCGCCAGCAGCTTGGAGGCGGAAGAAGCTTTCTTT; CDR3: CASSLEAEEAFF
V: TRBV20-1; size: once; D: -; J: TRBJ2-7; DNA: TGCAGTGCCCCCATCGGGAGCGGCTACGAGCAGTACTTC; CDR3: CSAPIGSGYEQYF
V: TRBV5-1; size: -; D: TRBD2; J: TRBJ2-3; DNA: TGCGCCAGCAGCTTGGCGGGGACTAGCGGGGAATCAGATACGCAGTATTTT; CDR3: CASSLAGTSGESDTQYF
V: TRBV18; size: -; D: -; J: TRBJ1-1; DNA: TGTGCCAGCTCACCAAACAGTAACACTGAAGCTTTCTTT; CDR3: CASSPNSNTEAFF
V: TRBV6-2/TRBV6-3; size: once; D: TRBD2; J: TRBJ2-1; DNA: TGTGCCAGCAGTTTCCATAAGGTCTGGGCTAGCGGGGGTAGGAATGAGCAGTTCTTC; CDR3: CASSFHKVWASGGRNEQFF
V: TRBV27; size: -; D: -; J: TRBJ1-2; DNA: TGTGCCAGCAGCCCGAGTTCAGCCGGTGGCTACACCTTC; CDR3: CASSPSSAGGYTF
V: TRBV3-1; size: -; D: TRBD1; J: TRBJ1-2; DNA: TGTGCCAGCAGCCAAGCCCAGACAGGGTATGGCTACACCTTC; CDR3: CASSQAQTGYGYTF
V: TRBV5-1; size: -; D: TRBD1; J: TRBJ1-1; DNA: TGCGCCAGCAGCTTATCCGGGACAGGGGCTGGGGGCACTGAAGCTTTCTTT; CDR3: CASSLSGTGAGGTEAFF
V: TRBV25-1; size: -; D: -; J: TRBJ1-1; DNA: TGTGCCAGCAGTCCAGACACGACTGGGGGCACTGAAGCTTTCTTT; CDR3: CASSPDTTGGTEAFF
V: TRBV30; size: -; D: -; J: TRBJ2-7; DNA: TGTGCCTGGAGTCCCGGACGGTTAATGGGATACGAGCAGTACTTC; CDR3: CAWSPGRLMGYEQYF
V: TRBV7-9; size: -; D: -; J: TRBJ2-1; DNA: TGTGCCAGCAGCCCTATAGCGGTTCGGGATGAGCAGTTCTTC; CDR3: CASSPIAVRDEQFF
V: TRBV7-2; size: -; D: -; J: TRBJ1-2; DNA: TGTGCCAGCAGTCATCGGGACCTGTCAGACTATGGCTACACCTTC; CDR3: CASSHRDLSDYGYTF
V: TRBV2; size: -; D: -; J: TRBJ2-5; DNA: TGTGCCAGCATCGATTTCGCAGGGGTATGGGAGACCCAGTACTTC; CDR3: CASIDFAGVWETQYF
V: TRBV6-2/TRBV6-3; size: -; D: -; J: TRBJ1-1; DNA: TGTGCCAGCAGTTACCATAAGGGTCCTGAAGCTTTCTTT; CDR3: CASSYHKGPEAFF
V: TRBV6-1; size: -; D: -; J: TRBJ1-2; DNA: TGTGCCAGCACCTTACTGGGCTCCGCTAACTATGGCTACACCTTC; CDR3: CASTLLGSANYGYTF
V: TRBV12-5; size: -; D: -; J: TRBJ2-2; DNA: TGTGCTAGTGGTTTGGCTCAGGGGACCACCGGGGAGCTGTTTTTT; CDR3: CASGLAQGTTGELFF
V: TRBV25-1; size: -; D: -; J: TRBJ1-1; DNA: TGTGCCAGCAGTGAAAGGTGGGGAGATACTGAAGCTTTCTTT; CDR3: CASSERWGDTEAFF
V: TRBV2; size: -; D: TRBD2; J: TRBJ2-5; DNA: TGTGCCAGCAGGCTAGCTAGCGGGACCCAGTACTTC; CDR3: CASRLASGTQYF
V: TRBV29-1; size: -; D: TRBD2; J: TRBJ2-7; DNA: TGCAGCGTGACTAGCGGGACTTACGAGCAGTACTTC; CDR3: CSVTSGTYEQYF
V: TRBV29-1; size: -; D: -; J: TRBJ2-5; DNA: TGCAGCGTTGAAACAGGAGGGGAGACCCAGTACTTC; CDR3: CSVETGGETQYF
V: TRBV5-6; size: -; D: -; J: TRBJ1-1; DNA: TGTGCCAGCAGCCCCTTGGGACGGACTCGGGCTGAAGCTTTCTTT; CDR3: CASSPLGRTRAEAFF
V: TRBV5-4; size: -; D: TRBD2; J: TRBJ2-5; DNA: TGTGCCAGCAGCTCCGGGACTAGCGGGAGGGAGACCCAGTACTTC; CDR3: CASSSGTSGRETQYF
V: TRBV29-1; size: once; D: -; J: TRBJ1-2; DNA: TGCAGCGTTGGTGGGACAACTATGGGCTACACCTTC; CDR3: CSVGGTTMGYTF
V: TRBV30; size: -; D: -; J: TRBJ1-5; DNA: TGTGCCTGGAGTTGGGGGGGCAATCAGCCCCAGCATTTT; CDR3: CAWSWGGNQPQHF
V: TRBV23-1; size: -; D: -; J: TRBJ1-1; DNA: TGCGCCAGCAGCGGGACGTTCGAAGCTTTCTTT; CDR3: CASSGTFEAFF
V: TRBV7-2; size: -; D: -; J: TRBJ2-7; DNA: TGTGCCAGCAGCTTAGGTGCGGGACGCTACGAGCAGTACTTC; CDR3: CASSLGAGRYEQYF
V: TRBV11-2; size: -; D: TRBD2; J: TRBJ2-7; DNA: TGTGCCAGCAGCTTTGGGACTAGCGGAGTCTCCTACGAGCAGTACTTC; CDR3: CASSFGTSGVSYEQYF
V: TRBV20-1; size: -; D: TRBD2; J: TRBJ2-1; DNA: TGCAGTGCTAGAGCGGGAGGAACCTACAATGAGCAGTTCTTC; CDR3: CSARAGGTYNEQFF
V: TRBV3-1; size: -; D: -; J: TRBJ2-1; DNA: TGTGCCAGCAGCCAAGTCTTACTGGGCGCCTACAATGAGCAGTTCTTC; CDR3: CASSQVLLGAYNEQFF
V: TRBV5-1; size: -; D: -; J: TRBJ1-1; DNA: TGCGCCAGCACCCGGGGGGGGAGGGGTCCTAACACTGAAGCTTTCTTT; CDR3: CASTRGGRGPNTEAFF
V: TRBV29-1; size: -; D: TRBD2; J: TRBJ2-1; DNA: TGCAGCGGAATAGCGGGAGATAATAACAATGAGCAGTTCTTC; CDR3: CSGIAGDNNNEQFF
V: TRBV18; size: -; D: -; J: TRBJ1-5; DNA: TGTGCCAGCTCACCAACGACAGATCGGAATCAGCCCCAGCATTTT; CDR3: CASSPTTDRNQPQHF
V: TRBV20-1; size: -; D: -; J: TRBJ2-7; DNA: TGCAGTGCTAGAGGCGAGACAAGCTACGAGCAGTACTTC; CDR3: CSARGETSYEQYF
V: TRBV18; size: -; D: -; J: TRBJ1-5; DNA: TGTGCCAGCTCACCCGGGAACGGGTACAATCAGCCCCAGCATTTT; CDR3: CASSPGNGYNQPQHF
V: TRBV12-3/TRBV12-4; size: -; D: TRBD1; J: TRBJ2-2; DNA: TGTGCCAGCAGTTCCGACAGGGTGGTGGTGTTTTTT; CDR3: CASSSDRVVVFF
V: TRBV3-1; size: -; D: -; J: TRBJ2-1; DNA: TGTGCCAGCAGCCAGTCGGAAGAACAGTTCTTC; CDR3: CASSQSEEQFF
V: TRBV5-1; size: -; D: -; J: TRBJ2-5; DNA: TGCGCCAGCAGCTTGGCCGGGGCATCGGAGACCCAGTACTTC; CDR3: CASSLAGASETQYF
V: TRBV7-2; size: -; D: -; J: TRBJ2-7; DNA: TGTGCCAGCAGCCCCGGAGCCCGCAGGTACGAGCAGTACTTC; CDR3: CASSPGARRYEQYF
V: TRBV5-1; size: -; D: -; J: TRBJ1-2; DNA: TGCGCCAGCAGCCCGAGGGGGGCAGACTACTATGATGGCTACACCTTC; CDR3: CASSPRGADYYDGYTF
V: TRBV9; size: -; D: -; J: TRBJ2-3; DNA: TGTGCCAGCAGCGTAGCAGCCGGGCCCGGGGGAGATACGCAGTATTTT; CDR3: CASSVAAGPGGDTQYF
V: TRBV7-6; size: -; D: -; J: TRBJ1-1; DNA: TGTGCCAGCAGCTTAGACGGCAGGGCGACCACTGAAGCTTTCTTT; CDR3: CASSLDGRATTEAFF
V: TRBV19; size: -; D: TRBD1; J: TRBJ1-5; DNA: TGTGCCAGTCGATCCGGGACAGGGCTTAATCAGCCCCAGCATTTT; CDR3: CASRSGTGLNQPQHF
V: TRBV25-1; size: -; D: -; J: TRBJ2-6; DNA: TGTGCCAGCAGTGCTAGAAGCTCTGGGGCCAACGTCCTGACTTTC; CDR3: CASSARSSGANVLTF